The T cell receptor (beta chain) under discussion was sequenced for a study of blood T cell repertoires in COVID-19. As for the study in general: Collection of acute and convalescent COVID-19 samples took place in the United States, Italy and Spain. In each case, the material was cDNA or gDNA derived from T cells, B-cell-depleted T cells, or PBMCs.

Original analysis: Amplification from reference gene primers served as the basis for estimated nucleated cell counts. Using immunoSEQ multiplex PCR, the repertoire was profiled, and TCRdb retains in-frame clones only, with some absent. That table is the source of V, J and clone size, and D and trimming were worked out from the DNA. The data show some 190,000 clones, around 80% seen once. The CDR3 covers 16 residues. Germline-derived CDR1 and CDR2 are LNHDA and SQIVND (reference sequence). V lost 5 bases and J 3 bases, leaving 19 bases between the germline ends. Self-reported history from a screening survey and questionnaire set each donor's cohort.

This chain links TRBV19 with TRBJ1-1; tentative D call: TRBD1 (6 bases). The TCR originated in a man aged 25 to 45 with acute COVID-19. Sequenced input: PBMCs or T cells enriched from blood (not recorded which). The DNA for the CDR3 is TGTGCCAGTAGTCGCCTGGTGGGGGCGATTGACACTGAAGCTTTCTTT. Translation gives CASSRLVGAIDTEAFF.